Each of the 9 T cell receptor beta chains below was sequenced from the same sample in a study of T-cell memory formation after mild COVID-19 (dated by TCRdb to about 2021). Library creation used 5' RACE. Sequencing relied on an Illumina NovaSeq 6000. The public reads were quality trimmed at Q25 with fastp and then assembled into clones with MiXCR by TCRdb, keeping productive beta chains. Every entry covers one CDR3 protein and lists the most common genes and DNA from its rows. The sample profile shows under 400,000 distinct CDR3 sequences; around 28% of them were found once. The ten largest clonotypes hold around an eighth of the sample. Sequencing was done on a sample of PBMCs or a T cell subset sorted from them (not recorded which). The receptors were sampled from an adult woman who had mild COVID-19 (a few samples of this study predate the infection). The sample titles of this study are shuffled in the database, so cell type and time point are left out; the donor was told from shared clones.

V gene TRBV3-1 combines with J gene TRBJ1-1; D gene unclear. Germline CDR1 is LGHDT and CDR2 is YNNKEL (reference sequence). The CDR3 is 13 amino acids. The ends were cut back, 1 base at V and 10 bases at J, with 13 bases in the middle. Here the CDR3 DNA reads TGTGCCAGCAGCCAAGTCGTGGGAATCCGAGCTTTCTTT. Translated: CASSQVVGIRAFF.

This clonotype has only a few counts. This sequence joins TRBV9 and TRBJ2-1; 9 bases are a match to TRBD2. This CDR3 has 16 amino acids. Losses at the gene ends were 0 bases for V and 8 bases for J; bases not matched to a gene: 9. Germline loops: CDR1 SGDLS, CDR2 YYNGEE. The CDR3 is CASSVGSGTSIDEQFF. The CDR3 DNA reads as TGTGCCAGCAGCGTAGGGTCGGGGACTAGCATCGATGAGCAGTTCTTC.

Concerning this clonotype: Its ends do not fully match the called genes, so a read error is possible. The chain combines TRBV12-3 or TRBV12-4 with TRBJ2-1; 7 nucleotides match TRBD2. The CDR3 sequence is 12 residues long. CDR3 residues: CASSFPGAGEYF. CDR3 nucleotide sequence: TGTGCCAGCAGTTTTCCCGGGGCGGGGGAGTACTTC.

The V call is TRBV20-1, the J call TRBJ2-7; 7 positions match TRBD1. CDR1 and CDR2 (germline): DFQATT, SNEGSKA (reference sequence). J was trimmed by 5 bases and V by 5 bases; bases with no gene match: 3. This CDR3 has 11 amino acids. The DNA for the CDR3 is TGCAGTGCTGCACAGGGGAACGAGCAGTACTTC. Translated, it gives CSAAQGNEQYF.

This clonotype was found a few times. The chain employs TRBV5-1 and TRBJ2-3; D assignment may be TRBD1 or TRBD2 (5 bases each). Germline V gives CDR1 SGHRS, CDR2 YFSETQ. The V end lost 3 bases, the J end lost 14 bases, and 13 bases lay between the germline ends. CDR3 size: 11 residues. The CDR3 DNA sequence: TGCGCCAGCAGCTGGGGACCACAGTGGTATTTT. Protein: CASSWGPQWYF.

The CDR3 loop reads CASSPQEAGANVLTF. CDR3 DNA sequence: TGTGCCAGCTCACCACAAGAGGCCGGGGCCAACGTCCTGACTTTC. This chain joins TRBV18 and TRBJ2-6; D remains unclear. Germline-derived CDR1 and CDR2 are KGHSH and LQKENI. CDR3 length: 15 residues. Trimming cost V 1 base and J 4 bases, with 8 bases left between them.

The CDR3 spells CASSLGGTGNVLTF. DNA for the CDR3: TGTGCCAGCAGCTTGGGTGGAACAGGGAACGTCCTGACTTTC. The V call is TRBV7-2, the J call TRBJ2-6; the D gene is possibly TRBD1 (6 bases). The CDR3 contains 14 residues. From germline, CDR1 is SGHTA and CDR2 FQGNSA. V was pared by 3 bases and J by 10 bases, with 13 bases between. Complete variable domain (other parts from reference TRBV7-2 and TRBJ2-6): GAGVSQSPSNKVTEKGKDVELRCDPISGHTALYWYRQSLGQGLEFLIYFQGNSAPDKSGLPSDRFSAERTGGSVSTLTIQRTQQEDSAVYLCASSLGGTGNVLTFGAGSRLTVL.

V gene TRBV6-5 combines with J gene TRBJ2-5; tentatively, D is TRBD2 (5 bases). V shed 4 bases and J shed 5 bases, with 11 bases lying between them. Germline CDR1 and CDR2: MNHEY and SVGAGI. CDR3 length: 13 amino acids. CDR3 in amino acids: CASSSGIVETQYF. CDR3 nucleotides: TGTGCCAGCAGTTCCGGGATTGTGGAGACCCAGTACTTC.

V is TRBV9 and J is TRBJ2-7; 9 positions agree with TRBD1. The germline V gene encodes CDR1 SGDLS and CDR2 YYNGEE. The CDR3 runs to 16 residues. J lost 3 bases, V lost 4 bases, and 11 bases had no gene match. CDR3 loop: CASSPEPGQGDYEQYF. CDR3 nucleotide sequence: TGTGCCAGCAGCCCCGAACCGGGACAGGGCGACTACGAGCAGTACTTC.